This TCR beta chain was recorded in a study of cytomegalovirus exposure and HLA in healthy donors. Germline V gives CDR1 MGHRA, CDR2 YSYEKL. The junction had 13 bases not matched to a gene; V was cut back by 5 bases and J by 4 bases. CDR3 length: 18 residues. Method: immunoSEQ multiplex PCR; TCRdb's copy keeps in-frame clones and lacks some. Of around 160,000 clones listed, more than 75% are singletons. As for this clone: The antigen is undetermined.

Study conclusions and caveats: CMV antigen specificity was confirmed in vitro for a few CMV-associated chains.

The clonotype comes from a man aged 18 to 29 in good health and CMV-seronegative. The sample comprised PBMCs. V gene TRBV4-1 combines with J gene TRBJ2-2, with 10 nucleotides matching TRBD1. The DNA of the CDR3 is TGCGCCAGCAGCGCCTACCAAAGCCGGGACAGGGGCACCGGGGAGCTGTTTTTT. It yields the protein CASSAYQSRDRGTGELFF.